A single sample is the source of the 14 T cell receptor beta chains below, sequenced in a study of Graves' ophthalmopathy and Graves' hyperthyroidism. Investigators amplified TCR beta CDR3 regions from RNA transcripts. The library came from an HTBI-primed first-round RT-PCR and a second-round multiplex PCR. One entry per CDR3 protein results from TCRdb running MiXCR on the multiplex PCR reads. The table includes 200,000 to 250,000 distinct CDR3 sequences, around 28% detected once. The sequencing input was peripheral blood. The receptors were sampled from a man aged 50-59 years with Graves' ophthalmopathy.

This clonotype was detected ten times or more. J is TRBJ2-7 and V is TRBV28; perhaps TRBD1 as D (5 bases). V gave up 6 bases and J gave up 1 base, with 16 bases separating them. This CDR3 has 15 residues. Germline V CDR1 and CDR2: MDHEN, SYDVKM. The CDR3 nucleotides are TGTGCCAGCAGGCAAACAAGGGGTGGGTCCTACGAGCAGTACTTC. Its translation: CASRQTRGGSYEQYF.

This clonotype occurred many times. V is TRBV13 and J is TRBJ2-4, with 8 bases matching TRBD1. The CDR3 spans 17 residues. Germline loops: CDR1 PRHDT, CDR2 FYEKMQ (reference sequence). With V trimmed by 5 bases and J by 0 bases, 9 bases remained unmatched. For the CDR3, the DNA is TGTGCCAGCAGCCCCCCCGACAGGGGAAAAGCCAAAAACATTCAGTACTTC. This codes for CASSPPDRGKAKNIQYF.

The V call is TRBV29-1, the J call TRBJ1-1, with 7 bases identical to TRBD1. The CDR3 is 16 amino acids. Germline CDR1 is SQVTM and CDR2 is ANQGSEA. V shed 4 bases and J 2 bases; nucleotides not matched to a gene: 13. The DNA of the CDR3 is TGCAGCGTTGTTTATCGTTCAGGGACAGCAAACACTGAAGCTTTCTTT. This translates into CSVVYRSGTANTEAFF.

This clonotype was seen ten or more times. The chain is built from TRBV27 and TRBJ2-7, with 9 bases that match TRBD1. The CDR3 consists of 15 residues. Trimming cost V 2 bases and J 4 bases; bases outside gene matches: 6. CDR1 is MNHEY and CDR2 is SMNVEV in the germline V gene (reference sequence). The CDR3 DNA reads TGTGCCAGCAGTTTAACCGGGACAGGGTTTTACGAGCAGTACTTC. Translation: CASSLTGTGFYEQYF.

The J gene is TRBJ1-5, the V gene TRBV24-1, with 7 nucleotides matching TRBD1. V was pared by 0 bases and J by 0 bases, with 7 bases of the junction left unmatched. Germline V gene data show CDR1 as KGHDR and CDR2 as SFDVKD. CDR3 length: 18 residues. DNA for the CDR3: TGTGCCACCAGTGATTTGGATTATGGACAGGATAGCAATCAGCCCCAGCATTTT. Translation gives CATSDLDYGQDSNQPQHF.

Ten or more counts support this clonotype. The chain couples TRBV20-1 to TRBJ1-6, with D unresolved. Germline-derived CDR1 and CDR2 are DFQATT and SNEGSKA (reference sequence). Trimming removed 3 bases at V and 0 bases at J, with 15 bases between. CDR3 length equals 17 residues. CDR3 coding DNA: TGCAGTGCTAGTTCGTACAGCATGAGCTCCTATAATTCACCCCTCCACTTT. Protein: CSASSYSMSSYNSPLHF.

This clonotype was detected ten times or more. The V and J genes are TRBV29-1 and TRBJ2-7; D may correspond to TRBD1 or TRBD2 (6 bases each). Trimming cost V 4 bases and J 4 bases, with 11 bases left between them. Germline values: CDR1 SQVTM, CDR2 ANQGSEA. This CDR3 contains 12 residues. CDR3 nucleotides: TGCAGCGTTGGAGGGGGGAATTACGAGCAGTACTTC. It encodes CSVGGGNYEQYF.

The chain has TRBV7-2 and TRBJ2-4; D unresolved. The V and J ends lost 1 base and 0 bases respectively, with 10 bases between them. Germline assignment: CDR1 SGHTA and CDR2 FQGNSA. There are 16 residues in the CDR3. In DNA form, the CDR3 reads TGTGCCAGCAGCTTAGGATATAGACCAGCCAAAAACATTCAGTACTTC. Translation gives CASSLGYRPAKNIQYF. Full variable domain (missing parts from reference TRBV7-2 and TRBJ2-4): GAGVSQSPSNKVTEKGKDVELRCDPISGHTALYWYRQSLGQGLEFLIYFQGNSAPDKSGLPSDRFSAERTGGSVSTLTIQRTQQEDSAVYLCASSLGYRPAKNIQYFGAGTRLSVL.

This clonotype has more than one count but fewer than ten. In DNA form, the CDR3 reads TGTGCCAGCAGTTACGGGACAGGGAACGACGAGCAGTACTTC. Amino acids: CASSYGTGNDEQYF. J is TRBJ2-7 and V is TRBV6-2 or TRBV6-3; TRBD1 agrees at 9 bases. The ends lost 2 bases at V and 5 bases at J; junction bases unmatched: 4. The CDR3 runs 14 residues. CDR1 is MNHEY, CDR2 SVGEGT, per germline.

This clonotype was counted many times. The genes are TRBV12-3 or TRBV12-4 and TRBJ2-2; D call uncertain. V was trimmed by 6 bases and J by 4 bases, leaving 9 bases between them. The CDR3 loop spans 13 amino acids. The CDR3 bases are TGTGCCAGCAGATTACAGATCACCGGGGAGCTGTTTTTT. This translates into CASRLQITGELFF.

The rearrangement links TRBV20-1 to TRBJ2-7; 11 bases are a match to TRBD2. The trim removed 5 bases at V and 5 bases at J, leaving 8 bases unmatched. In germline, CDR1 is DFQATT, CDR2 SNEGSKA (reference sequence). The CDR3 runs 14 residues. In DNA, the CDR3 is TGCAGTGCTCACGACACTAGCGGGAGACACGAGCAGTACTTC. Encoded protein: CSAHDTSGRHEQYF.

The chain employs TRBV28 and TRBJ2-7; no firm D call. The V gene's germline CDR1 is MDHEN and CDR2 SYDVKM. V was cut by 1 base and J by 2 bases, with 9 bases left in between. The CDR3 totals 14 residues. The chain's CDR3 is CASSLLGDTYEQYF. The CDR3 DNA reads as TGTGCCAGCAGTTTATTAGGTGATACCTACGAGCAGTACTTC.

The chain uses TRBV19 and TRBJ2-2; the D gene is possibly TRBD2 (6 bases). Trimming cost V 2 bases and J 8 bases, with 15 bases left between them. CDR1 is LNHDA, CDR2 SQIVND, per germline (reference sequence). The CDR3 runs to 15 residues. CDR3 in DNA: TGTGCCAGTAGTATACCCGGGAGCGCACGGGGGGAGCTGTTTTTT. It specifies CASSIPGSARGELFF.

This clonotype was counted at least ten times. This chain connects TRBV9 to TRBJ2-7; D may be TRBD2 (5 bases). Per the germline V gene, CDR1 is SGDLS and CDR2 is YYNGEE. Trimming stripped 4 bases from V and 0 bases from J, with 11 bases between. The CDR3 consists of 14 residues. The CDR3 DNA reads as TGTGCCAGCAGCCCAGCGGAGTTCTCCTACGAGCAGTACTTC. This translates into CASSPAEFSYEQYF.